This T cell receptor (beta chain) was found in a study of OX40 agonist ivuxolimab in advanced cancers. CDR3 length equals 16 residues. The trim removed 1 base at V and 2 bases at J, leaving 6 bases unmatched. Germline V gene data show CDR1 as LGHNA and CDR2 as YNFKEQ. Clones were read by immunoSEQ multiplex PCR, and TCRdb kept only the in-frame ones, dropping some. The top ten clones hold 0.8% to 0.9% of a sample with some 100,000 clones, more than 85% of them seen once. Study outcomes and limitations: Relative to CD4+, CD8+ T cells held more expanded clones on average.

A word on this clone: Antigen specificity is unknown.

The material sequenced was CD4+ or CD8+ T cells sorted from blood, taken in a trial of the OX40 agonist ivuxolimab. This receptor was identified in an adult with an advanced solid tumor such as melanoma, head and neck, liver or kidney cancer. The V gene is TRBV4-2, the J gene TRBJ2-7, with 9 bases aligning to TRBD1. CDR3 nucleotides: TGTGCCAGCAGCCAAGGCCCGACAGGGGGACCCTACGAGCAGTACTTC. It is translated as CASSQGPTGGPYEQYF.